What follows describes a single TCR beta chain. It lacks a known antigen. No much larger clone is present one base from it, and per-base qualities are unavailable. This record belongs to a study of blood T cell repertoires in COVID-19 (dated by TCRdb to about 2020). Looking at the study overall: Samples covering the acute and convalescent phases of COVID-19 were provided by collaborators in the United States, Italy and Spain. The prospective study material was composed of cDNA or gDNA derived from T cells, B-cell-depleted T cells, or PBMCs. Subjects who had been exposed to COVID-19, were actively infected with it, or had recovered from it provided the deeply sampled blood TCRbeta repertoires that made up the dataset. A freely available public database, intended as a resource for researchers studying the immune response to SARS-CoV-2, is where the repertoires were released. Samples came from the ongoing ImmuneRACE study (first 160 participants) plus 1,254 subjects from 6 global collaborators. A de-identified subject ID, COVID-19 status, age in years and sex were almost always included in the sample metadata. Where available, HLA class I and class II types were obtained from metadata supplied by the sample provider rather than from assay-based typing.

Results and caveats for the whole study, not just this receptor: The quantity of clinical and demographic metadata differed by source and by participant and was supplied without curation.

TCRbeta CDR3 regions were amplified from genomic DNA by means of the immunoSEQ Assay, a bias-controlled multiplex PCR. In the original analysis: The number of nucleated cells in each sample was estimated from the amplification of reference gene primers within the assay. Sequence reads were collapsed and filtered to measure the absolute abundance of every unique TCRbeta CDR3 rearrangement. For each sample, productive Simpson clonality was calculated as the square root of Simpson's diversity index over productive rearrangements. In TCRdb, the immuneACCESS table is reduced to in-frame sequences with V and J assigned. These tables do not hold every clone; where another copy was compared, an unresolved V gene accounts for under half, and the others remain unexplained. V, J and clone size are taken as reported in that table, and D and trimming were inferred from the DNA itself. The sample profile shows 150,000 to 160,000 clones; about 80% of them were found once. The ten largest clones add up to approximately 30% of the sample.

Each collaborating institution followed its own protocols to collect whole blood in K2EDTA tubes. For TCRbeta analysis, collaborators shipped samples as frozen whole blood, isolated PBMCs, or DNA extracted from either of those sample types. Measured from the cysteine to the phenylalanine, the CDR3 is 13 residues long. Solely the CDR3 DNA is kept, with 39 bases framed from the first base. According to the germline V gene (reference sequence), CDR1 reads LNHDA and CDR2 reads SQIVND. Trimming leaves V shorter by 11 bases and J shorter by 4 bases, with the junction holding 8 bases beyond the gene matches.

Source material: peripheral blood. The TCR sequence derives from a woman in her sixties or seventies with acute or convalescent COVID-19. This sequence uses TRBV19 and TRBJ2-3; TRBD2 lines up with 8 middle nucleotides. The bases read TGTGCCTCGGACGGGAGGGCCCCAGATACGCAGTATTTT. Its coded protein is CASDGRAPDTQYF. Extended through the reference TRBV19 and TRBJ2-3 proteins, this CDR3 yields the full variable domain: DGGITQSPKYLFRKEGQNVTLSCEQNLNHDAMYWYRQDPGQGLRLIYYSQIVNDFQKGDIAEGYSVSREKKESFPLTVTSAQKNPTAFYLCASDGRAPDTQYFGPGTRLTVL.